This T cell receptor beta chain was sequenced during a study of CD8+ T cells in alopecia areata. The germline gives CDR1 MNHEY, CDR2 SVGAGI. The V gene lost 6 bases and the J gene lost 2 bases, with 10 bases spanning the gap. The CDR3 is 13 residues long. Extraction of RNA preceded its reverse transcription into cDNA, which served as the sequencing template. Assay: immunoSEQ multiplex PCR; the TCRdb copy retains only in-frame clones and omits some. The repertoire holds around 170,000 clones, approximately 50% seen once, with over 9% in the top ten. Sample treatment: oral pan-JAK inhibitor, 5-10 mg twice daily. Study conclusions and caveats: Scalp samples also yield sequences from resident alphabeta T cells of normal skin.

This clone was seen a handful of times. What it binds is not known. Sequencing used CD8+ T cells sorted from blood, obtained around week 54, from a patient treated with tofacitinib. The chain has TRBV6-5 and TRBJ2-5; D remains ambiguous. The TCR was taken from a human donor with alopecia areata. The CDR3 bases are TGTGCCAGCAGCCCCCAGGTACAAGAGACCCAGTACTTC. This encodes CASSPQVQETQYF.